This T cell receptor (beta chain) stems from a study of blood T cell repertoires in COVID-19. Per the study methods: Amplified reference gene primers provided the basis for estimating nucleated cell counts. Using immunoSEQ multiplex PCR, the repertoire was profiled, and TCRdb retains in-frame clones only, with some absent. V and J calls plus clone size are reproduced from that table; the DNA served to infer D and trimming. The sample holds 230,000 or so clones, around 90% seen once. This clone was picked up one time. The germline V gene encodes CDR1 SGHRS and CDR2 YFSETQ. Trimming at V came to 2 bases and at J to 3 bases, leaving 7 bases not matched to a gene. The CDR3 extends over 15 amino acids.

The receptor's source is a woman aged 55-69 years with COVID-19, enrolled during active disease. This chain links TRBV5-1 with TRBJ1-2; 7 nucleotides agree with TRBD1. The sequencing sample was made of peripheral blood. CDR3 region: CASSLTGAPYYGYTF. In DNA, the CDR3 is TGCGCCAGCAGCTTAACAGGGGCGCCGTACTATGGCTACACCTTC.